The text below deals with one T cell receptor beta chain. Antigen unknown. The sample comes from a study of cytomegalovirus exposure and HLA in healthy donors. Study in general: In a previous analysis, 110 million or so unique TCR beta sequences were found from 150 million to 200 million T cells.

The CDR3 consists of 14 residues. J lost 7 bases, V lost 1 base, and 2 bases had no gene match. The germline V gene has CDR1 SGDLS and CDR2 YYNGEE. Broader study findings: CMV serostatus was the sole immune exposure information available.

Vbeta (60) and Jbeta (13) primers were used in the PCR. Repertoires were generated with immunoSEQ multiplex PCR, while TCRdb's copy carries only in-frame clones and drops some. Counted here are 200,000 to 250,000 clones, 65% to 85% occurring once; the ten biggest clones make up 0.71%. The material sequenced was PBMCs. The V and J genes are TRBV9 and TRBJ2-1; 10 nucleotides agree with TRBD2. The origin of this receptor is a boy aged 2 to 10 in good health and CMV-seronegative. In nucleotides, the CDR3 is TGTGCCAGCAGCGTATCTAGCGGGGGAAATGAGCAGTTCTTC. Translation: CASSVSSGGNEQFF.